This is a list of T cell receptor beta chains from one sample in a study of beta chain features in type 1 diabetes. Assay used: immunoSEQ multiplex PCR; TCRdb lists only in-frame clones, some missing. The sample has about 160,000 clones, approximately 9.9% seen once. Specimen: central memory CD4+ T cells from blood. These receptors came from a woman between 18 and 29 years old in good health. Each CDR3 is given with its conserved first and last residue. A D gene is named only where the DNA matches it firmly. Clone sizes are given selectively: once, few, many, or a class where the clone is expanded.

TRBD2,-,TRBJ2-2,TRBV5-1,CATSPTSAGELFF,TGCGCCACCTCCCCTACTAGCGCCGGGGAGCTGTTTTTT
-,few,TRBJ1-5,TRBV19,CASSMGQAINQPQHF,TGTGCCAGTAGTATGGGGCAGGCCATCAATCAGCCCCAGCATTTT
-,few,TRBJ1-2,TRBV9,CASSVGPAETTRGYTF,TGTGCCAGCAGCGTAGGTCCAGCCGAAACAACCAGGGGCTACACCTTC
TRBD2,-,TRBJ2-5,TRBV30,CAWSRLASSETQYF,TGTGCCTGGAGTAGACTAGCGTCATCTGAGACCCAGTACTTC
-,-,TRBJ2-1,TRBV30,CAWSVNSETEQFF,TGTGCCTGGAGTGTAAATAGCGAGACTGAGCAGTTCTTC
TRBD2,-,TRBJ2-1,TRBV2,CASSRLAGYNEQFF,TGTGCCAGCAGTAGACTAGCGGGGTACAATGAGCAGTTCTTC
TRBD1,few,TRBJ1-5,TRBV2,CASNIQGQNQPQHF,TGTGCCAGCAATATTCAGGGACAGAATCAGCCCCAGCATTTT
-,-,TRBJ1-2,TRBV5-1,CASREDSYGYTF,TGCGCCAGCAGAGAGGACAGCTATGGCTACACCTTC
-,-,TRBJ1-5,TRBV27,CASSSLQGGGPQHF,TGTGCCAGCAGTTCCTTACAGGGTGGAGGGCCCCAGCATTTT
TRBD2,-,TRBJ2-7,TRBV6-5,CASSYSPGGGMYEQYF,TGTGCCAGCAGTTACTCCCCTGGCGGGGGGATGTACGAGCAGTACTTC
-,few,TRBJ2-3,TRBV2,CASSEAPLARDTQYF,TGTGCCAGCAGTGAAGCGCCCCTAGCTCGAGATACGCAGTATTTT
TRBD2,-,TRBJ2-3,TRBV7-2,CASRRGGGTMDTQYF,TGTGCCAGCAGGCGGGGCGGGGGGACCATGGATACGCAGTATTTT
TRBD1,few,TRBJ2-5,TRBV2,CASSGQGRETQYF,TGTGCCAGCAGTGGACAGGGGAGGGAGACCCAGTACTTC
-,few,TRBJ1-5,TRBV30,CAWSVRGRGYQPQHF,TGTGCCTGGAGTGTACGGGGCAGGGGTTATCAGCCCCAGCATTTT
TRBD1,few,TRBJ1-2,TRBV19,CASRRRVAGGGYTF,TGTGCCAGCCGAAGGCGGGTGGCAGGGGGAGGCTACACCTTC
TRBD1,-,TRBJ1-4,TRBV4-3,CASSQDRGQGVEKLFF,TGCGCCAGCAGCCAAGATAGGGGACAGGGGGTAGAAAAACTGTTTTTT
TRBD2,few,TRBJ2-5,TRBV9,CASSVGGGPGETQYF,TGTGCCAGCAGCGTAGGGGGGGGACCTGGAGAGACCCAGTACTTC
-,-,TRBJ1-1,TRBV19,CASSRRRGNTEAFF,TGTGCCAGTAGTAGGCGCAGGGGAAACACTGAAGCTTTCTTT
TRBD2,-,TRBJ2-1,TRBV5-6,CASSFPSGGNGQFF,TGTGCCAGCAGCTTCCCTAGCGGGGGAAACGGGCAGTTCTTC
TRBD2,-,TRBJ2-5,TRBV11-2,CASSPLGLAGEGETQYF,TGTGCCAGCAGCCCCCTGGGACTAGCGGGAGAGGGGGAGACCCAGTACTTC
TRBD1,few,TRBJ1-1,TRBV18,CASSLNGQGMAEAFF,TGTGCCAGCTCACTGAATGGACAGGGGATGGCTGAAGCTTTCTTT
-,few,TRBJ1-5,TRBV11-2,CASSLGHSNQPQHF,TGTGCCAGCAGCTTAGGGCATAGCAATCAGCCCCAGCATTTT
TRBD1,few,TRBJ2-6,TRBV19,CASSTWDRGGNVLTF,TGTGCCAGTAGTACCTGGGACAGGGGGGGCAACGTCCTGACTTTC
-,-,TRBJ1-1,TRBV19,CASRGRRDLNTEAFF,TGTGCCAGTAGGGGACGGAGGGACTTGAACACTGAAGCTTTCTTT
TRBD1,few,TRBJ1-2,TRBV30,CAWSRDRGSYGYTF,TGTGCCTGGAGTCGGGACAGGGGGAGCTATGGCTACACCTTC
-,few,TRBJ1-1,TRBV5-1,CASSHVSGGTEAFF,TGCGCCAGCAGCCACGTTTCGGGGGGCACTGAAGCTTTCTTT
TRBD2,-,TRBJ2-2,TRBV5-1,CASSSTSGSVTGELFF,TGCGCCAGCAGCTCGACTAGCGGGAGTGTCACCGGGGAGCTGTTTTTT
TRBD2,few,TRBJ2-5,TRBV7-2,CASSLAGGAKTQYF,TGTGCCAGCAGCTTAGCCGGGGGGGCAAAGACCCAGTACTTC
TRBD1,few,TRBJ2-7,TRBV6-5,CASSSRQGSHEQYF,TGTGCCAGCAGTTCGAGACAGGGAAGCCACGAGCAGTACTTC
-,-,TRBJ1-1,TRBV18,CASSRETAGNTEAFF,TGTGCCAGCTCACGAGAGACAGCAGGGAACACTGAAGCTTTCTTT
TRBD1,few,TRBJ2-5,TRBV5-1,CASSSGRTGGQETQYF,TGCGCCAGCAGTTCTGGACGGACAGGGGGCCAAGAGACCCAGTACTTC
TRBD1,many,TRBJ2-1,TRBV6-6,CASSVTGQSYNEQFF,TGTGCCAGCAGCGTGACAGGGCAGTCCTACAATGAGCAGTTCTTC
-,few,TRBJ2-3,TRBV20-1,CSAPRGDTQYF,TGCAGTGCTCCAAGGGGGGATACGCAGTATTTT
-,few,TRBJ2-3,TRBV7-2,CASSARRGSADTQYF,TGTGCCAGCAGCGCCCGCCGCGGGTCGGCAGATACGCAGTATTTT
-,few,TRBJ1-1,TRBV30,CAWSRELNTEAFF,TGTGCCTGGAGTAGGGAGCTGAACACTGAAGCTTTCTTT
TRBD1,few,TRBJ1-1,TRBV9,CASSVQGAPEAFF,TGTGCCAGCAGCGTTCAGGGGGCCCCGGAAGCTTTCTTT
-,few,TRBJ2-6,TRBV2,CASRRESGANVLTF,TGTGCCAGCAGAAGGGAGTCTGGGGCCAACGTCCTGACTTTC
TRBD2,-,TRBJ2-3,TRBV4-3,CASSLTAGDRTDTQYF,TGCGCCAGCAGCCTAACAGCGGGAGACCGCACAGATACGCAGTATTTT
TRBD2,-,TRBJ2-1,TRBV7-3,CASSLWGGGEPREQFF,TGTGCCAGCAGCTTATGGGGCGGGGGGGAACCTCGGGAGCAGTTCTTC
TRBD1,few,TRBJ2-7,TRBV10-3,CAISPTGAYEQYF,TGTGCCATCAGCCCTACAGGGGCCTACGAGCAGTACTTC
TRBD1,-,TRBJ1-6,TRBV9,CASSGQGAGSPLHF,TGTGCCAGCAGCGGTCAGGGGGCGGGTTCACCCCTCCACTTT
-,-,TRBJ2-1,TRBV7-2,CASSLAGGWGSSYNEQFF,TGTGCCAGCAGCTTAGCGGGAGGCTGGGGGAGCTCCTACAATGAGCAGTTCTTC
-,many,TRBJ1-2,TRBV30,CAWGIRDTRF,TGTGCCTGGGGGATCCGGGACACCCGCTTT
-,-,TRBJ1-4,TRBV12-5,CASGLVGAGLTEKLFF,TGTGCTAGTGGTTTGGTTGGGGCAGGGTTGACTGAAAAACTGTTTTTT
-,few,TRBJ2-7,TRBV5-1,CASSIDSPVGGQYF,TGCGCCAGTTCAATCGACAGCCCTGTCGGGGGGCAGTACTTC
TRBD1,few,TRBJ1-2,TRBV7-2,CASSLTGVVKYGYTF,TGTGCCAGCAGCTTGACAGGGGTTGTTAAGTATGGCTACACCTTC
TRBD2,-,TRBJ2-5,TRBV5-1,CASSPATSWGGETQYF,TGCGCCAGCAGCCCAGCGACTAGCTGGGGCGGAGAGACCCAGTACTTC
TRBD1,few,TRBJ2-1,TRBV2,CASSGTGDSEQFF,TGTGCCAGCAGTGGGACAGGCGACAGTGAGCAGTTCTTC
-,many,TRBJ2-1,TRBV18,CASSQTGMAYNEQFF,TGTGCCAGCTCCCAAACAGGGATGGCCTACAATGAGCAGTTCTTC
TRBD1,-,TRBJ2-1,TRBV11-2,CASSSWTGQVGEQFF,TGTGCCAGCAGCTCGTGGACGGGACAGGTAGGAGAGCAGTTCTTC
TRBD1,few,TRBJ2-2,TRBV7-9,CASSPTGITGELFF,TGTGCCAGCAGCCCGACAGGGATCACCGGGGAGCTGTTTTTT
TRBD1,few,TRBJ1-1,TRBV5-1,CASSLVRGQGAEAFF,TGCGCCAGCAGCTTGGTGAGGGGGCAGGGGGCTGAAGCTTTCTTT
-,-,TRBJ1-2,TRBV6-1,CASTLSLQENYGYTF,TGTGCCAGCACCTTATCACTACAGGAGAACTATGGCTACACCTTC